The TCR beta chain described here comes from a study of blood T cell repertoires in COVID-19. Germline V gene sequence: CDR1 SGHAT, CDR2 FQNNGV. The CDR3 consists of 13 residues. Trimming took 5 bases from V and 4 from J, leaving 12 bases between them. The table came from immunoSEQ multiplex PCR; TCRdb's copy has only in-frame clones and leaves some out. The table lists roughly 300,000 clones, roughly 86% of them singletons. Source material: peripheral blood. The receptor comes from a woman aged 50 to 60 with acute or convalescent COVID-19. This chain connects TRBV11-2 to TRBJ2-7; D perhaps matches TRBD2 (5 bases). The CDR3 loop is CASSAGLSYEQYF. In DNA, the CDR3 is TGTGCCAGCAGCGCGGGTCTGTCTTACGAGCAGTACTTC.